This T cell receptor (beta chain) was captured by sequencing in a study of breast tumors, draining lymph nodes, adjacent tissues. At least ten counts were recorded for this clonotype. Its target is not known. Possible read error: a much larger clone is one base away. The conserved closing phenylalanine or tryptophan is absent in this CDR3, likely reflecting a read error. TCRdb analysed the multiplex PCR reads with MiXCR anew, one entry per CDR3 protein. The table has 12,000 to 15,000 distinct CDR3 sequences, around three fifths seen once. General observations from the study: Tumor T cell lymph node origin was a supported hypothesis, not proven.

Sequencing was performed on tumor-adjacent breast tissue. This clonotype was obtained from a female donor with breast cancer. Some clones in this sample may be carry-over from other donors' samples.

The CDR3 here is CASSSSLGTRSGEQFS. The CDR3 nucleotides are TGTGCCAGTAGTTCATCTCTCGGGACTAGAAGCGGCGAGCAGTTCTCC. The rearrangement joins TRBV19 to TRBJ2-1; 8 nucleotides align to TRBD2. Germline lookup yields CDR1 LNHDA and CDR2 SQIVND (reference sequence). The CDR3 spans 16 residues. V was pared by 5 bases and J by 10 bases, with 16 bases of the junction left unmatched.